What follows is one TCR beta chain and its context. Its specificity is not known. This entry comes from a study of PD-1 blockade in mismatch repair-deficient tumors. Across the whole study: Patients had 12 mismatch repair-deficient cancer types, all previously treated and progressing. Notes on the study in general: After pembrolizumab, tumor-resident clones rose rapidly, then generally contracted before radiologic responses.

PCR or immunohistochemistry showed mismatch repair deficiency in every enrolled patient. A few pembrolizumab responders had their TCRs sequenced. The protocol was immunoSEQ multiplex PCR, while the TCRdb copy is restricted to in-frame clones and leaves out a portion. The data contain roughly 50,000 clones, about 80% of them seen just once; the ten biggest clones take up 3.3%. The source material was peripheral blood, sampled 4 weeks after starting pembrolizumab. The source of this sequence is an adult with mismatch repair-deficient cancer.

The CDR3 sequence: CASSLSGRAGGEQYF. The CDR3 region has the DNA TGTGCCAGCAGTCTTAGCGGGAGGGCCGGTGGGGAGCAGTACTTC. This chain joins TRBV27 and TRBJ2-7; 11 nucleotides line up with TRBD2. Trimming at V came to 5 bases and at J to 7 bases, leaving 10 bases not matched to a gene. Germline V CDR1 and CDR2: MNHEY, SMNVEV (reference sequence). This CDR3 comprises 15 residues.